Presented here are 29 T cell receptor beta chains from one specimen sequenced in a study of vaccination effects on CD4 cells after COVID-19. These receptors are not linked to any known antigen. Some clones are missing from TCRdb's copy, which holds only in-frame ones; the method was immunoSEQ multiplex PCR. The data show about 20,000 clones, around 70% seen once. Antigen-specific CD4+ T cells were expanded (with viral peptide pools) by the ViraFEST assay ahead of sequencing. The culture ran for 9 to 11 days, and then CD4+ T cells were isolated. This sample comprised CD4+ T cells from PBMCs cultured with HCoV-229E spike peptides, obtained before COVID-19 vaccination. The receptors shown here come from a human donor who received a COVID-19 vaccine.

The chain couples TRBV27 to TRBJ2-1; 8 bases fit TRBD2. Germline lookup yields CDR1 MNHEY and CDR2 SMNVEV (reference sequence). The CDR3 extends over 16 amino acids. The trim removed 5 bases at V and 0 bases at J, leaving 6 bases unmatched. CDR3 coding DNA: TGTGCCAGCAGTGACTCACGGGGGGGCTCCTACAATGAGCAGTTCTTC. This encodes CASSDSRGGSYNEQFF.

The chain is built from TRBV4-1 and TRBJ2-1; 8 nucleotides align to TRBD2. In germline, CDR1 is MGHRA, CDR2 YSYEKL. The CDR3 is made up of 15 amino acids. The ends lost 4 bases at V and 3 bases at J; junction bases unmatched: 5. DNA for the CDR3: TGCGCCAGCAGCCCCCCGGGACTAGACTACAATGAGCAGTTCTTC. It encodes CASSPPGLDYNEQFF.

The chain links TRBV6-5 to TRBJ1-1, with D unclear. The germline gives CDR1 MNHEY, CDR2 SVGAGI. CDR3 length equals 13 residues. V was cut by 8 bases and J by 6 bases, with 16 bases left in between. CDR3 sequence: CASLNLYFSEAFF. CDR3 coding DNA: TGTGCCAGCCTCAATCTATACTTCTCTGAAGCTTTCTTT.

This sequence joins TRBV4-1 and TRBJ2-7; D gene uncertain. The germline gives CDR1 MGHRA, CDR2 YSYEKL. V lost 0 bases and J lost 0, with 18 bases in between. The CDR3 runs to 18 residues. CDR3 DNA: TGCGCCAGCAGCCAAGATAGGGCGCGAACAGTAAGCTCCTACGAGCAGTACTTC. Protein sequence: CASSQDRARTVSSYEQYF.

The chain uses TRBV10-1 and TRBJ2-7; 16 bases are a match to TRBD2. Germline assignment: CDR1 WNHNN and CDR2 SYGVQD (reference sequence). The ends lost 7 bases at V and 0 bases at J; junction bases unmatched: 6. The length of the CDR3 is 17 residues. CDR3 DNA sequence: TGCGCCAGCATTCAGGGACTAGCGGGAGGGAACTCCTACGAGCAGTACTTC. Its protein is CASIQGLAGGNSYEQYF.

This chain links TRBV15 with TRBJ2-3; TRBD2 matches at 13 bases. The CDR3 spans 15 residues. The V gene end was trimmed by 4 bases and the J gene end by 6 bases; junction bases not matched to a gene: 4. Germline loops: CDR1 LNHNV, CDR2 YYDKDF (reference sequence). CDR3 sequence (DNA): TGTGCCACCAGCAACCCGACTAGCGGGGGGGATACGCAGTATTTT. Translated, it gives CATSNPTSGGDTQYF. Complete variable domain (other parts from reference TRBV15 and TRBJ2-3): DAMVIQNPRYQVTQFGKPVTLSCSQTLNHNVMYWYQQKSSQAPKLLFHYYDKDFNNEADTPDNFQSRRPNTSFCFLDIRSPGLGDTAMYLCATSNPTSGGDTQYFGPGTRLTVL.

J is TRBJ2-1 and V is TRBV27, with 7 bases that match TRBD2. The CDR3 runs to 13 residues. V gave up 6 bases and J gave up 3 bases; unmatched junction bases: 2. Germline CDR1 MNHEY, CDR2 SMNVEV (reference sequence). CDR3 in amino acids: CASRSSGYNEQFF. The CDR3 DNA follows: TGTGCCAGCAGATCTAGCGGCTACAATGAGCAGTTCTTC.

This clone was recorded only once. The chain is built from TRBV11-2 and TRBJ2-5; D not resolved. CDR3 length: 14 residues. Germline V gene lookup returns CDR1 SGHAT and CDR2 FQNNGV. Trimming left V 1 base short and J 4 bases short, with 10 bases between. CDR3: CASSLGGPRETQYF. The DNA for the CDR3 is TGTGCCAGCAGCTTAGGAGGCCCAAGAGAGACCCAGTACTTC.

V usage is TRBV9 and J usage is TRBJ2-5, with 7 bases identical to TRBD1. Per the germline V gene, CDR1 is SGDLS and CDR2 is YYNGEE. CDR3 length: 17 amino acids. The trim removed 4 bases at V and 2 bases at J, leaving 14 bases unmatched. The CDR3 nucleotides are TGTGCCAGCAGCCCAAACCCTGGGGGACAGCAGCAAGAGACCCAGTACTTC. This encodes CASSPNPGGQQQETQYF.

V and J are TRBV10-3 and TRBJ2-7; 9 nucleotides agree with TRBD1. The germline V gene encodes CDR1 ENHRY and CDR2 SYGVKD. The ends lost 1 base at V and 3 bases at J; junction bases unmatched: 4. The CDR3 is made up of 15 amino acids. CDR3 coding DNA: TGTGCCATCAGTGAGTACCGGGACAGGGACTACGAGCAGTACTTC. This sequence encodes CAISEYRDRDYEQYF.

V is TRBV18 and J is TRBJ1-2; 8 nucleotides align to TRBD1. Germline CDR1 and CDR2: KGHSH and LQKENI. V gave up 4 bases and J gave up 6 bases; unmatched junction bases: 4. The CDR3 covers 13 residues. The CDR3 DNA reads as TGTGCCAGCTCACTTCAGGGGGCAGATGGCTACACCTTC. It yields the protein CASSLQGADGYTF.

CDR3 in amino acids: CASSPLGLAGVLNTGELFF. CDR3 coding DNA: TGTGCCAGCTCACCACTGGGACTAGCGGGAGTACTGAACACCGGGGAGCTGTTTTTT. The chain uses TRBV18 and TRBJ2-2; 14 bases match TRBD2. V lost 1 base and J lost 1; bases outside the gene matches: 5. This CDR3 contains 19 residues. Germline CDR1 is KGHSH and CDR2 is LQKENI. The full variable domain, in which reference TRBV18 and TRBJ2-2 provide the parts outside the CDR3, is NAGVMQNPRHLVRRRGQEARLRCSPMKGHSHVYWYRQLPEEGLKFMVYLQKENIIDESGMPKERFSAEFPKEGPSILRIQQVVRGDSAAYFCASSPLGLAGVLNTGELFFGEGSRLTVL.

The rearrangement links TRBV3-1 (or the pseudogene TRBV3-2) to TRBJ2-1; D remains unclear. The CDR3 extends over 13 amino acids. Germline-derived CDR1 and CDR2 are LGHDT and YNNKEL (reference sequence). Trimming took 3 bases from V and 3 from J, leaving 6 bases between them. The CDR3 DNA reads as TGTGCCAGCAGCCAGGGTGGCTACAATGAGCAGTTCTTC. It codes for CASSQGGYNEQFF.

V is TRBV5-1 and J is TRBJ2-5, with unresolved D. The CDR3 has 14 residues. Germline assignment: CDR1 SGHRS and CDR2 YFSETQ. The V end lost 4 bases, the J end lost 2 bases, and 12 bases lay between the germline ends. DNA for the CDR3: TGCGCCAGCAGCCCCGGAAGTACTCAAGAGACCCAGTACTTC. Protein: CASSPGSTQETQYF.

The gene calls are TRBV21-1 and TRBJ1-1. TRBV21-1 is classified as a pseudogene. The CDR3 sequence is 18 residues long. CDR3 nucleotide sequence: TGTGCCAGCAGCTTAAAGGGGGGGGCCCCGGGCGTGGACACTGAAGCTTTCTTT. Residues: CASSLKGGAPGVDTEAFF.

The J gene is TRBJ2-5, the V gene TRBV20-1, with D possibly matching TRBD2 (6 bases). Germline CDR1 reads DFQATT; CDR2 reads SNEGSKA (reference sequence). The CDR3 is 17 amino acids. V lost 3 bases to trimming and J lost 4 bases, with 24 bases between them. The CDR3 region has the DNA TGCAGTGCTAGTGGTTTGGCCAAAACTAGCCCGAGAGAGACCCAGTACTTC. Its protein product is CSASGLAKTSPRETQYF.

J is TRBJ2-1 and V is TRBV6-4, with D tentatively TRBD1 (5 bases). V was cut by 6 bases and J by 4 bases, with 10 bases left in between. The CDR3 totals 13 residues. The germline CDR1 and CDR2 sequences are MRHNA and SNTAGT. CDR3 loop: CASSKDIYNEQFF. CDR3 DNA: TGTGCCAGCAGCAAGGACATTTACAATGAGCAGTTCTTC.

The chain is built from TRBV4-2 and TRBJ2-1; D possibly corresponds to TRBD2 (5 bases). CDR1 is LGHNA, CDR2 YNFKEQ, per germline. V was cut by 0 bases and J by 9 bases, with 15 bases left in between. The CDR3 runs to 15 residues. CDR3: CASSQEAPGEGEQFF. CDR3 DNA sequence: TGTGCCAGCAGCCAAGAAGCCCCCGGAGAGGGTGAGCAGTTCTTC.

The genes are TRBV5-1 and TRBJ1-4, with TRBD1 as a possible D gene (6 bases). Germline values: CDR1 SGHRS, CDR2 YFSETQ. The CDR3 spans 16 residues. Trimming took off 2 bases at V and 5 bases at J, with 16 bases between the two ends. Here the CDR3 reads CASSLGPQGGNEKLFF. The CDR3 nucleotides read TGCGCCAGCAGCTTAGGCCCACAGGGAGGAAATGAAAAACTGTTTTTT.

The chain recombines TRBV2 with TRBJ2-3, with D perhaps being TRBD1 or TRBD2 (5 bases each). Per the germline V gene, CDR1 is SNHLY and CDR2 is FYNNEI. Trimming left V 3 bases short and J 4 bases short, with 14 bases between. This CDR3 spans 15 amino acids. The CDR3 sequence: CASSERGWSPDTQYF. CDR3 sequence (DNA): TGTGCCAGCAGTGAGAGGGGATGGTCCCCAGATACGCAGTATTTT.

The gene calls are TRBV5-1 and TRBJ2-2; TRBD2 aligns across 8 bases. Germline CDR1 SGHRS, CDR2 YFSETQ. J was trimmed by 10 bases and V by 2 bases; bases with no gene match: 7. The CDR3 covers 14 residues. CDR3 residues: CASSFQRGTMELFF. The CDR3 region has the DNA TGCGCCAGCAGCTTTCAGCGGGGGACGATGGAGCTGTTTTTT. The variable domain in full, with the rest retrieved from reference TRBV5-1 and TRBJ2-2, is KAGVTQTPRYLIKTRGQQVTLSCSPISGHRSVSWYQQTPGQGLQFLFEYFSETQRNKGNFPGRFSGRQFSNSRSEMNVSTLELGDSALYLCASSFQRGTMELFFGEGSRLTVL.

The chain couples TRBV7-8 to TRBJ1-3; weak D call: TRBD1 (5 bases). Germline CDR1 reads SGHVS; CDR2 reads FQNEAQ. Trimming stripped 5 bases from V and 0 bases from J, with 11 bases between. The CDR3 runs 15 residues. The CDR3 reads CASSPAGASGNTIYF. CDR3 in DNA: TGTGCCAGCAGCCCCGCCGGGGCCTCTGGAAACACCATATATTTT.

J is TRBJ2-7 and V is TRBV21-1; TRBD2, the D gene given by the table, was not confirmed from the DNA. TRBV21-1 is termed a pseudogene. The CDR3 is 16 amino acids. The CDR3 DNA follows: TGTGCCAGCAGCAAAGTCGCTAGCGGGGGGGCCTACGAGCAGTACTTC. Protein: CASSKVASGGAYEQYF.

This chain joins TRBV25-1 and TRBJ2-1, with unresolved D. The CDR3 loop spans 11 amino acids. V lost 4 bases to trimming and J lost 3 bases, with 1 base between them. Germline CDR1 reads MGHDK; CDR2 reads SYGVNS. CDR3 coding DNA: TGTGCCAGCAGTGTCTACAATGAGCAGTTCTTC. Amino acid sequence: CASSVYNEQFF.

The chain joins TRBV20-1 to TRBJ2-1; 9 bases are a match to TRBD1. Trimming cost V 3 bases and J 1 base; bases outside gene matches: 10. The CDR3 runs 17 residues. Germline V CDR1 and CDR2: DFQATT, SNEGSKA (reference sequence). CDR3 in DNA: TGCAGTGCTAGTGCAATCACAGGGGGCCCGTCCTACAATGAGCAGTTCTTC. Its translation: CSASAITGGPSYNEQFF.

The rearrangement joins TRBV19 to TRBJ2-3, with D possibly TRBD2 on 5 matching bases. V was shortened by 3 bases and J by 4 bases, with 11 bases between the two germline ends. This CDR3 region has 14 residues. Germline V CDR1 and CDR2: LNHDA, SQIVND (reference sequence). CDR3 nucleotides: TGTGCCAGTAGTATTATGGGAGAATCAGATACGCAGTATTTT. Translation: CASSIMGESDTQYF.

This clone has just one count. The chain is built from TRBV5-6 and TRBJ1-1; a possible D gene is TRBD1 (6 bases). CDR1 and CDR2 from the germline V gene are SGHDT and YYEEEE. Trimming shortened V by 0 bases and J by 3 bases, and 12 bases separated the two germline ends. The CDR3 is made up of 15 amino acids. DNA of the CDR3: TGTGCCAGCAGCTTGGCGGGGGGCGTTCACACTGAAGCTTTCTTT. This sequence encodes CASSLAGGVHTEAFF.

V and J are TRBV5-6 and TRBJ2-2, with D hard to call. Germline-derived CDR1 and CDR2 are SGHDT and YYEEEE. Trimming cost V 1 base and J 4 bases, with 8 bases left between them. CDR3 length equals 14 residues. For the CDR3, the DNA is TGTGCCAGCAGCTTGTTCAGCCCCACCGGGGAGCTGTTTTTT. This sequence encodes CASSLFSPTGELFF.

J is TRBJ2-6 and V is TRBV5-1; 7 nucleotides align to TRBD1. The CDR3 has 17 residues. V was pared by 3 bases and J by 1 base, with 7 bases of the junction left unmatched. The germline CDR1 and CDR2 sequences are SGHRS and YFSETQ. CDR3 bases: TGCGCCAGCAGCTCGGGACAGCCAGGGTCTGGGGCCAACGTCCTGACTTTC. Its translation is CASSSGQPGSGANVLTF.